The next 14 T cell receptor beta chains were all read from a single sample in a study of blood T cell repertoires in COVID-19. The method was immunoSEQ multiplex PCR; TCRdb's version includes in-frame clones alone and lacks a portion of them. Of about 200,000 clones listed, roughly 90% were seen once; the top ten hold about 8.1%. The sample comprised PBMCs or T cells enriched from blood (not recorded which). These receptors all come from a young woman who had recovered from COVID-19.

The chain has TRBV28 and TRBJ2-3, with 10 bases fitting TRBD1. CDR1 is MDHEN and CDR2 is SYDVKM in the germline V gene. CDR3 length: 17 amino acids. J lost 1 base, V lost 5 bases, and 9 bases had no gene match. This CDR3 reads CASSHRQGARGTDTQYF. The CDR3 nucleotides read TGTGCCAGCAGTCATCGACAGGGGGCGAGAGGCACAGATACGCAGTATTTT.

The chain combines TRBV28 with TRBJ1-1, with D possibly being TRBD1 (5 bases). V lost 3 bases to trimming and J lost 6 bases, with 17 bases between them. The CDR3 consists of 15 residues. Germline values: CDR1 MDHEN, CDR2 SYDVKM. The CDR3, as DNA: TGTGCCAGCAGTTTGCCCACTCCCTCGGGGGCTGAAGCTTTCTTT. Translation: CASSLPTPSGAEAFF.

J is TRBJ2-3 and V is TRBV10-3; 10 positions agree with TRBD2. Per the germline V gene, CDR1 is ENHRY and CDR2 is SYGVKD. The ends lost 1 base at V and 2 bases at J; junction bases unmatched: 12. The length of the CDR3 is 19 residues. The CDR3 protein is CAISELGLERGGLTDTQYF. In nucleotides, the CDR3 is TGTGCCATCAGTGAGTTGGGTTTGGAGCGGGGGGGCCTCACAGATACGCAGTATTTT.

V is TRBV5-6 and J is TRBJ1-2; D not resolved. Germline CDR1 reads SGHDT; CDR2 reads YYEEEE. Trimming stripped 3 bases from V and 1 base from J, with 4 bases between. The CDR3 contains 12 residues. The CDR3: CASSSYNYGYTF. The CDR3 nucleotides read TGTGCCAGCAGCTCCTATAACTATGGCTACACCTTC.

V is TRBV7-9 and J is TRBJ1-3; D not certain. This CDR3 is built from 15 residues. Germline CDR1 SEHNR, CDR2 FQNEAQ (reference sequence). The V end was cut by 1 base, the J end by 0 bases, with 7 bases between. CDR3 sequence reads: CASSLEQSSGNTIYF. The DNA of the CDR3 is TGTGCCAGCAGCTTAGAACAGAGCTCTGGAAACACCATATATTTT.

The rearrangement joins TRBV7-2 to TRBJ2-2; 10 bases line up with TRBD2. The germline gives CDR1 SGHTA, CDR2 FQGNSA. J was trimmed by 6 bases and V by 4 bases; bases with no gene match: 5. This CDR3 comprises 15 residues. CDR3 loop: CASSWSSGGAGELFF. The CDR3 region has the DNA TGTGCCAGCAGCTGGTCCAGCGGGGGGGCCGGGGAGCTGTTTTTT.

This chain joins TRBV28 and TRBJ2-5, with 7 bases lining up with TRBD1. J was trimmed by 3 bases and V by 5 bases; bases with no gene match: 3. The CDR3 contains 13 residues. Per the germline V gene, CDR1 is MDHEN and CDR2 is SYDVKM. CDR3 nucleotide sequence: TGTGCCAGCAGTACGGGACAGAAAGAGACCCAGTACTTC. This codes for CASSTGQKETQYF.

The chain couples TRBV5-5 to TRBJ2-7; no clear D. V dropped 0 bases and J dropped 5 bases, with 12 bases sitting between them. The CDR3 is made up of 14 amino acids. From germline, CDR1 is SGHKS and CDR2 YYEKEE (reference sequence). The CDR3: CASSLELPLDEQYF. In nucleotides, the CDR3 is TGTGCCAGCAGCTTGGAACTACCTTTAGACGAGCAGTACTTC.

This clone was detected once. The chain links TRBV18 to TRBJ2-2; weak D call: TRBD2 (6 bases). Deletions cut 1 base from V and 5 bases from J, with 11 bases between. The CDR3 totals 15 residues. Germline CDR1 reads KGHSH; CDR2 reads LQKENI. Here the CDR3 reads CASSPQEAGTGELFF. CDR3 nucleotides: TGTGCCAGCTCACCACAGGAGGCGGGGACCGGGGAGCTGTTTTTT. Filled out from reference TRBV18 and TRBJ2-2, the complete variable domain reads NAGVMQNPRHLVRRRGQEARLRCSPMKGHSHVYWYRQLPEEGLKFMVYLQKENIIDESGMPKERFSAEFPKEGPSILRIQQVVRGDSAAYFCASSPQEAGTGELFFGEGSRLTVL.

This chain joins TRBV28 and TRBJ2-7; possible D gene TRBD1, 8 bases. V lost 6 bases and J 3 bases, leaving 18 bases between the germline ends. The CDR3 runs to 15 residues. CDR1 MDHEN and CDR2 SYDVKM come from the germline V gene. CDR3 nucleotides: TGTGCCAGCAGGTTAACAGGGGGAGGGAGCTACGAGCAGTACTTC. Translation gives CASRLTGGGSYEQYF.

V is TRBV6-5 and J is TRBJ2-7; D call uncertain. The V end lost 7 bases, the J end lost 5 bases, and 18 bases lay between the germline ends. The germline V gene encodes CDR1 MNHEY and CDR2 SVGAGI. This CDR3 contains 14 residues. The CDR3 coding sequence is TGTGCCAGCACCATCTATACCATACCTCACGAGCAGTACTTC. Translated, it gives CASTIYTIPHEQYF.

In DNA form, the CDR3 reads TGTGCCAGCAGTTTACCCCCAGGCCCAGGGGAAAAACTGTTTTTT. This translates into CASSLPPGPGEKLFF. V is TRBV28 and J is TRBJ1-4, with D perhaps TRBD1 (5 bases). The CDR3 loop spans 15 amino acids. Between the trimmed V and J ends, which lost 2 bases and 8 bases, there was a span of 15 bases. CDR1 is MDHEN and CDR2 is SYDVKM in the germline V gene. The variable domain in full, completed from reference TRBV28 and TRBJ1-4, reads DVKVTQSSRYLVKRTGEKVFLECVQDMDHENMFWYRQDPGLGLRLIYFSYDVKMKEKGDIPEGYSVSREKKERFSLILESASTNQTSMYLCASSLPPGPGEKLFFGSGTQLSVL.

The J gene is TRBJ2-3, the V gene TRBV11-2, with 9 positions matching TRBD2. V lost 5 bases and J lost 3; bases outside the gene matches: 9. The CDR3 has 16 residues. Germline values: CDR1 SGHAT, CDR2 FQNNGV. The CDR3 sequence: CASSPFGGGATDTQYF. As DNA, the CDR3 is TGTGCCAGCAGCCCCTTTGGCGGGGGGGCAACAGATACGCAGTATTTT. Complete variable domain (other parts from reference TRBV11-2 and TRBJ2-3): EAGVAQSPRYKIIEKRQSVAFWCNPISGHATLYWYQQILGQGPKLLIQFQNNGVVDDSQLPKDRFSAERLKGVDSTLKIQPAKLEDSAVYLCASSPFGGGATDTQYFGPGTRLTVL.

The rearrangement uses TRBV14 and TRBJ2-5; TRBD2 matches at 7 bases. With V trimmed by 2 bases and J by 2 bases, 14 bases remained unmatched. This CDR3 comprises 18 residues. Germline CDR1 reads SGHDN; CDR2 reads FVKESK. The DNA of the CDR3 is TGTGCCAGCAGCCAAAAGGGCGAAGAGACGCGGGGGCAAGAGACCCAGTACTTC. Its translation: CASSQKGEETRGQETQYF.